What follows is one T cell receptor (beta chain) and its context. The data derive from a study of PD-L1 blockade in urothelial cancer. Overall study context: Males with bladder-origin urothelial cancer constituted about 85% of the roughly 30 patients.

TCRdb keeps only in-frame clones here, not all; method: immunoSEQ multiplex PCR. Of roughly 120,000 clones in the sample, 91% were seen once. The length of the CDR3 is 12 residues. The germline V gene encodes CDR1 MNHNY and CDR2 SVGAGI (reference sequence). Trimming left V 5 bases short and J 5 bases short, with 8 bases between. Sample time point: peripheral blood 6 weeks after treatment start. Patients yielded 1 to 8 samples each, pretreatment and on-treatment. Sequenced here: PBMCs, sampled around atezolizumab (anti-PD-L1) treatment. The chain links TRBV6-6 to TRBJ2-3; D is perhaps TRBD1 (6 bases). The clonotype was recovered from a man between 60 and 75 years old with urothelial cancer. CDR3 region: CASSKQGDTQYF. For the CDR3, the DNA is TGTGCCAGCAGTAAACAGGGAGATACGCAGTATTTT.